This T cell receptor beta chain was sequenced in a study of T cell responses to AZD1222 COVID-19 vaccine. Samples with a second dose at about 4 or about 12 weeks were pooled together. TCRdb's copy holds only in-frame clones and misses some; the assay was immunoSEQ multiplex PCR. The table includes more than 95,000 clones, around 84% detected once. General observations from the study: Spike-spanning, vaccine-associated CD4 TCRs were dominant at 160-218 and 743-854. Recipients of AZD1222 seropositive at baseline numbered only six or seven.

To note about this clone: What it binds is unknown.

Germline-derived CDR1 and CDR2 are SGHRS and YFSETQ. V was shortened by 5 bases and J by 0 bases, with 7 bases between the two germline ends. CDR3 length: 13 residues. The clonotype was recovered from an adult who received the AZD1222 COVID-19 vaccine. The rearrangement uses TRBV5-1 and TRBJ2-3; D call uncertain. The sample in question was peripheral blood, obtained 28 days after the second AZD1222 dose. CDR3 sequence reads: CASRSPSTDTQYF. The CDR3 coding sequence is TGCGCCAGCAGGTCCCCAAGCACAGATACGCAGTATTTT. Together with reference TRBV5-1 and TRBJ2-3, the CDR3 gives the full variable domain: KAGVTQTPRYLIKTRGQQVTLSCSPISGHRSVSWYQQTPGQGLQFLFEYFSETQRNKGNFPGRFSGRQFSNSRSEMNVSTLELGDSALYLCASRSPSTDTQYFGPGTRLTVL.